This T cell receptor (beta chain) was sequenced for a study of blood T cell repertoires in COVID-19. Whole-study context: Italy, Spain and the United States were the sources of the convalescent and acute COVID-19 samples. Sources were T cells, B-cell-depleted T cells, or PBMCs; the material itself was cDNA or gDNA.

As processed by the authors: Reference gene primers were amplified, and this amplification served to estimate nucleated cell counts. Here immunoSEQ multiplex PCR was the method, and the copy in TCRdb shows in-frame clones only, minus some. V and J calls and clone size follow that table, whereas D and trimming were derived from the DNA. In the table there are 40,000 to 65,000 clones, roughly 85% of which are singletons. Per the germline V gene, CDR1 is MNHEY and CDR2 is SMNVEV (reference sequence). The V segment lost 5 bases and the J segment 4 bases; nucleotides outside the gene matches: 7. There are 15 residues in the CDR3.

This rearrangement joins TRBV27 to TRBJ2-1; TRBD2 aligns across 8 bases. Source material: peripheral blood. The origin of this receptor is a man aged 80 or over with acute or convalescent COVID-19. In nucleotides, the CDR3 is TGTGCCAGCAGTCCAGCGGGGGCTAAATACAATGAGCAGTTCTTC. Protein: CASSPAGAKYNEQFF.